This T cell receptor (beta chain) originates from a study of blood T cell repertoires in COVID-19. Study details: The United States, Italy and Spain provided the acute and convalescent COVID-19 samples.

Data came from immunoSEQ multiplex PCR; TCRdb stores just in-frame clones and leaves some out. The repertoire holds about 82,000 clones, with around four fifths as singletons. CDR1 is SGHRS and CDR2 is YFSETQ in the germline V gene. The CDR3 totals 14 residues. Trimming at V came to 4 bases and at J to 7 bases, leaving 5 bases not matched to a gene. The TCR sequence derives from a man at least 80 years old with active or convalescent COVID-19. The chain recombines TRBV5-1 with TRBJ2-2, with 9 positions matching TRBD1. Sequenced: peripheral blood. This CDR3 reads CASSPGTGNGELFF. The DNA for the CDR3 is TGCGCCAGCAGCCCCGGGACAGGGAACGGGGAGCTGTTTTTT.